The sequence of this T cell receptor beta chain was determined in a study of identical twins (TCRdb year 2016). The study in broad terms: To test whether fetal clonotypes persist, this study deep-sequenced TCR alpha and beta repertoires from monozygotic twins, from unrelated adults of various ages, and from cord blood. To rule out contamination, replicate twin experiments were performed at different times with different library preparation protocols.

Paper-wide results and their limitations: Zero-insertion analyses could be partly confounded by invariant T cells such as MAIT and iNKT, although diverse VJ usage argued against such confounding for most clonotypes. Because the same donors could not be followed over many years, conclusions were based on cross-sectional statistical analysis. In beta out-of-frame sequences, excess twin sharing was weaker, because having fewer shared sequences lowered the signal-to-noise ratio. Compared with coincidental sharing between unrelated individuals, an excess of low generation-probability sequences was observed among out-of-frame TCR alpha sequences shared between twins. Recombination models systematically underestimated out-of-frame TCR alpha sharing in monozygotic twins but agreed with sharing between unrelated individuals. Fewer insertions were carried by abundant cord blood beta clonotypes, a similar but weaker trend appeared in young adult naive repertoires, and no such trend appeared in memory repertoires.

Deletion took 3 bases off V and 5 bases off J, with a span of 8 bases between the germline ends. The germline V gene (reference sequence) gives CDR1 as DFQATT and CDR2 as SNEGSKA. The CDR3 numbers 12 residues from cysteine through phenylalanine. Only CDR3 DNA remains: 36 bases, in frame from the first base. Library preparation was by 5' RACE. The listed sequencing device is Illumina HiSeq 2000. A universal primer binding site was added through template switching, and the final cDNA carried a unique molecular identifier so that TCR cDNA molecules could be counted accurately. First-strand cDNA for TCR alpha and beta chains was synthesized from specific primers in the conserved constant-segment region. To control for contamination, every cDNA library carried two barcodes: a SMART-Mk sample barcode plus Illumina barcodes. TruSeq adapter sequences along with Illumina sample barcodes were introduced in two successive PCR steps. TCR alpha and beta cDNA libraries were sequenced on the Illumina HiSeq platform with custom primers. Processing in the source paper ran as follows. Raw reads were processed with MiGEC to extract unique molecular identifiers, and MiXCR was used to determine CDR3 positions. Recombination models were inferred per individual with the repgenHMM and IGoR tools using an EM algorithm. The tcR package in R was used for shared clonotype analysis, with sharing normalized by the product of cloneset sizes. To study raw recombination without the effects of thymic and clonal selection, out-of-frame nonproductive sequences were analyzed. TCRdb reran the public reads through fastp at Q25 and MiXCR, keeping productive beta chains. Every entry covers one CDR3 protein and lists the most common genes and DNA from its rows. TCRdb's processing, not the authors' own work, is the source of the V and J calls. For this sample there are hundreds of thousands of distinct CDR3 sequences; over 8.5% appear just once. Approximately 0.89% of the sample is held by the ten biggest clonotypes.

Comments on this clonotype: The antigen it recognizes is unknown. Base qualities are not at hand, and no much larger clone is one base apart.

Only healthy Caucasian donors were included. Three pairs of female monozygotic twins, all aged roughly 18 to 29 years, were included in the twin cohort. The RNA used for TCR libraries was isolated from peripheral blood mononuclear cells. The data also belong to a second study, concerning yellow fever vaccine responses in identical twins. The second paper states: According to the authors, in identical twins the way T cells responded to vaccination appeared partly convergent and partly personalized. In identical twins, the study followed T cell clones that responded to the vaccine with precision.

The chain joins TRBV20-1 to TRBJ2-1; TRBD1 could be the D gene, as 6 bases match. The sequencing sample was made of PBMCs. This TCR came from a woman between 18 and 29 years old in good health. The CDR3 protein: CSASQGNNEQFF. At the DNA level, the sequence is TGCAGTGCTAGCCAGGGGAACAATGAGCAGTTCTTC.